What follows are 21 T cell receptor beta chains derived from one specimen sequenced in a study of CD8 T cells in ankylosing spondylitis. TCRdb recomputed calls from the 5' RACE reads with MiXCR, one row per CDR3 protein. This sample has over 700,000 distinct CDR3 sequences, with under 20% found just once. No antigen has been identified for these receptors. General observations from the study: Apparently characteristic of ankylosing spondylitis blood was a TCR beta motif (roughly eight highly homologous variants).

Material: blood, either unsorted or a sorted T cell fraction (not recorded which). Source of these receptors: a male donor with ankylosing spondylitis.

A few counts support this clonotype. The rearrangement uses TRBV6-2 or TRBV6-3 and TRBJ2-7; D is unclear. The germline V gene encodes CDR1 MNHEY and CDR2 SVGEGT. Trimming stripped 4 bases from V and 3 bases from J, with 7 bases between. CDR3 length equals 12 residues. The CDR3 protein is CASSSPYYEQYF. The DNA of the CDR3 is TGTGCCAGCAGTTCCCCCTACTACGAGCAGTACTTC.

The genes are TRBV7-9 and TRBJ2-1; D is possibly TRBD2 (5 bases). The CDR3 extends over 15 amino acids. V lost 8 bases and J lost 5, with 19 bases in between. Germline V gives CDR1 SEHNR, CDR2 FQNEAQ (reference sequence). The CDR3 protein is CASSGLASFDNEQFF. DNA of the CDR3: TGTGCCAGCTCCGGCCTAGCAAGTTTCGACAATGAGCAGTTCTTC.

There are many counts of this clonotype. The chain recombines TRBV6-2 or TRBV6-3 with TRBJ2-7, with unresolved D. CDR3 length: 13 residues. V was trimmed by 6 bases and J by 1 base, leaving 10 bases between them. Germline V gives CDR1 MNHEY, CDR2 SVGEGT. CDR3 in DNA: TGTGCCAGCAGGAAGCCCCCATCCTACGAGCAGTACTTC. It encodes CASRKPPSYEQYF.

The CDR3 reads CASKTLAGAYEQYF. Written as DNA, the CDR3 is TGTGCCAGCAAGACCCTAGCGGGAGCTTACGAGCAGTACTTC. The V and J genes are TRBV27 and TRBJ2-7; 10 bases map to TRBD2. The CDR3 has 14 amino acids. V was pared by 7 bases and J by 4 bases, with 7 bases of the junction left unmatched. Germline lookup yields CDR1 MNHEY and CDR2 SMNVEV (reference sequence).

This clonotype was observed many times. The chain carries TRBV7-9 and TRBJ2-7, with D possibly TRBD2 on 6 matching bases. The CDR3 is 13 residues long. Trimming shortened V by 4 bases and J by 4 bases, and 11 bases separated the two germline ends. Germline V gene lookup returns CDR1 SEHNR and CDR2 FQNEAQ (reference sequence). The CDR3 nucleotides are TGTGCCAGCAGCTCGACTAGTCGGTACGAGCAGTACTTC. Its protein product is CASSSTSRYEQYF.

This clonotype was seen only a few times. This chain uses TRBV4-1 with TRBJ2-7, with D unresolved. CDR3 length equals 15 residues. Germline-derived CDR1 and CDR2 are MGHRA and YSYEKL. With 4 bases removed from V and 3 bases from J, the gap between germline ends came to 16 bases. CDR3 region: CASSLREKGSYEQYF. The CDR3 coding sequence is TGCGCCAGCAGCCTAAGGGAAAAGGGTAGCTACGAGCAGTACTTC.

The rearrangement uses TRBV9 and TRBJ1-5, with D possibly being TRBD1 (6 bases). The CDR3 consists of 15 residues. V was trimmed by 4 bases and J by 2 bases, leaving 13 bases between them. The germline CDR1 and CDR2 sequences are SGDLS and YYNGEE. The CDR3, as DNA: TGTGCCAGCAGCTCCGGGACAAGCGGCAATCAGCCCCAGCATTTT. This sequence encodes CASSSGTSGNQPQHF.

J is TRBJ2-7 and V is TRBV6-1, with 9 bases lining up with TRBD1. The CDR3 length is 15 residues. Germline CDR1 MNHNS, CDR2 SASEGT. J lost 3 bases, V lost 3 bases, and 6 bases had no gene match. The CDR3 DNA reads TGTGCCAGCAGTGACCAAGTGGGACAGGGCTACGAGCAGTACTTC. This sequence encodes CASSDQVGQGYEQYF.

This sequence joins TRBV6-2 or TRBV6-3 and TRBJ1-6; 11 bases line up with TRBD1. The CDR3 loop spans 13 amino acids. The trim removed 8 bases at V and 9 bases at J, leaving 3 bases unmatched. Per the germline V gene, CDR1 is MNHEY and CDR2 is SVGEGT. The CDR3 sequence: CASAGTGGSPLHF. The CDR3 bases are TGTGCCAGCGCCGGGACAGGGGGTTCACCCCTCCACTTT.

This clonotype was counted between two and nine times. The chain joins TRBV6-2 or TRBV6-3 to TRBJ2-6, with TRBD2 matching over 12 bases. CDR1 MNHEY and CDR2 SVGEGT come from the germline V gene. Germline trimming cut 2 bases from V and 0 bases from J; bases unmatched to any gene: 11. The CDR3 sequence is 21 residues long. CDR3 coding DNA: TGTGCCAGCAGTTACCCCCTGGGGACTAGCGGGTTTAGCTCTGGGGCCAACGTCCTGACTTTC. Its translation: CASSYPLGTSGFSSGANVLTF.

This chain uses TRBV3-1 with TRBJ2-3; TRBD2 matches at 9 bases. The V and J ends lost 1 base and 1 base, in that order; junction bases with no gene match: 6. This CDR3 has 17 residues. The germline V gene has CDR1 LGHDT and CDR2 YNNKEL (reference sequence). The DNA for the CDR3 is TGTGCCAGCAGCCAAGGGGAGAGGACTAGCGGCACAGATACGCAGTATTTT. Amino acids: CASSQGERTSGTDTQYF.

A note on this clonotype: One junction end does not reproduce the germline sequence, and a read error may be involved. The V gene is TRBV20-1, the J gene TRBJ1-5; D is unclear. From germline, CDR1 is DFQATT and CDR2 SNEGSKA (reference sequence). This CDR3 is 12 amino acids long. The CDR3 bases are TGCGGTGCTAGGAGGGAAAATCAGCCCCAGCATTTT. Amino acids: CGARRENQPQHF.

This clonotype is a singleton in its sample. The V gene is TRBV18, the J gene TRBJ1-1; the D gene is possibly TRBD1 (6 bases). This CDR3 contains 17 residues. V was clipped by 3 bases and J by 4 bases, with 21 bases between them. From germline, CDR1 is KGHSH and CDR2 LQKENI. The CDR3 DNA reads as TGTGCCAGCTCACCTGCTCCAGGGGCCCTTGGGGGCACTGAAGCTTTCTTT. It codes for CASSPAPGALGGTEAFF. Full variable domain (remainder filled in from reference TRBV18 and TRBJ1-1): NAGVMQNPRHLVRRRGQEARLRCSPMKGHSHVYWYRQLPEEGLKFMVYLQKENIIDESGMPKERFSAEFPKEGPSILRIQQVVRGDSAAYFCASSPAPGALGGTEAFFGQGTRLTVV.

This clonotype occurred a few times. This chain links TRBV4-1 with TRBJ1-2, with a possible D match to TRBD1 (5 bases). The CDR3 consists of 15 residues. CDR1 is MGHRA, CDR2 YSYEKL, per germline. The V gene lost 2 bases and the J gene lost 5 bases, with 15 bases spanning the gap. CDR3 nucleotides: TGCGCCAGCAGCCAATTGGGGGTAGTCCCATATGGCTACACCTTC. Encoded protein: CASSQLGVVPYGYTF.

This clonotype was picked up many times. In nucleotides, the CDR3 is TGCGCCAGCAGCTTTGGACTAGCGAGCTCCTACAATGAGCAGTTCTTC. This gives the protein CASSFGLASSYNEQFF. The chain carries TRBV5-1 and TRBJ2-1; TRBD2 aligns across 9 bases. Germline V gene lookup returns CDR1 SGHRS and CDR2 YFSETQ. J was trimmed by 0 bases and V by 2 bases; bases with no gene match: 3. The CDR3 runs to 16 residues.

The V call is TRBV5-1, the J call TRBJ2-1; 8 bases align to TRBD2. The CDR3 totals 14 residues. Trimming took 1 base from V and 9 from J; bases not matched to a gene: 6. Germline V CDR1 and CDR2: SGHRS, YFSETQ. The CDR3 DNA reads TGCGCCAGCAGCTTGTCGGGGGGGCAGGGTGAGCAGTTCTTC. It translates to CASSLSGGQGEQFF.

This clonotype turned up a few times. The rearrangement uses TRBV7-8 and TRBJ2-7; the D gene is possibly TRBD2 (6 bases). V lost 6 bases and J 5 bases, leaving 11 bases between the germline ends. CDR3 length: 12 amino acids. Germline loops: CDR1 SGHVS, CDR2 FQNEAQ. The CDR3 DNA is TGTGCCAGCAGAGAGGGACTCCACGAGCAGTACTTC. Translation gives CASREGLHEQYF. Supplemented by reference TRBV7-8 and TRBJ2-7, the full variable domain reads GAGVSQSPRYKVAKRGQDVALRCDPISGHVSLFWYQQALGQGPEFLTYFQNEAQLDKSGLPSDRFFAERPEGSVSTLKIQRTQQEDSAVYLCASREGLHEQYFGPGTRLTVT.

J is TRBJ1-6 and V is TRBV5-4, with D unclear. The V end was cut by 9 bases, the J end by 1 base, with 8 bases between. The CDR3 has 13 residues. Per germline, CDR1 SGHNT and CDR2 YYREEE (reference sequence). CDR3 amino acids: CATRESYNSPLHF. The CDR3 nucleotides read TGTGCCACTAGGGAGTCCTATAATTCACCCCTCCACTTT.

There are a few counts of this clonotype. V and J are TRBV5-1 and TRBJ2-1; the D is unclear. Germline CDR1 reads SGHRS; CDR2 reads YFSETQ. The V end was cut by 4 bases, the J end by 4 bases, with 12 bases between. The CDR3 contains 14 residues. CDR3 DNA sequence: TGCGCCAGCAGCCTCGTTGACCAGTACAATGAGCAGTTCTTC. Translated, it gives CASSLVDQYNEQFF.

The rearrangement uses TRBV20-1 and TRBJ2-4; D is possibly TRBD1 or TRBD2 (6 bases each). The V gene lost 7 bases and the J gene lost 0 bases, with 19 bases spanning the gap. The CDR3 sequence is 16 residues long. The V gene's germline CDR1 is DFQATT and CDR2 SNEGSKA (reference sequence). The CDR3 bases are TGCAGTGTCAGGGGAGGTCGGAATCTAGCCAAAAACATTCAGTACTTC. Amino acids: CSVRGGRNLAKNIQYF.

This clonotype was found a few times. The chain carries TRBV4-1 and TRBJ2-1, with a tentative D call TRBD2 (6 bases). Looked up from germline, CDR1 is MGHRA and CDR2 is YSYEKL. CDR3 length: 15 residues. The V and J ends lost 0 bases and 4 bases respectively, with 10 bases between them. The CDR3 DNA is TGCGCCAGCAGCCAAGATTTGAGCGGGTACAATGAGCAGTTCTTC. It encodes CASSQDLSGYNEQFF.